A selection of T cell receptor beta chains follows, all from one sample in a study of a mutant IDH1 vaccine in newly diagnosed glioma. Clones were read by immunoSEQ multiplex PCR, and TCRdb kept only the in-frame ones, dropping some. This sample yields some 29,000 clones, of which approximately 79% are seen a single time; almost 9.5% belongs to the top ten. These receptors are not linked to any known antigen. The specimen comprised PBMCs, sampled from a glioma patient whose treatment included an IDH1 peptide vaccine. Receptors were obtained from a woman aged 25-40 years with glioma. Some clones in this sample may be carry-over from other donors' samples. Both conserved end residues are part of each CDR3. The D gene is left open where the match is weak. A row's size may be missing; if present it is once, few, many or a size class.

D,V,J,size,DNA,CDR3
.,TRBV6-1,TRBJ1-2,.,TGTGCCAGCAGTGCTCAACAGGGACCCTATGGCTACACCTTC,CASSAQQGPYGYTF
.,TRBV9,TRBJ2-3,.,TGTGCCAGCAGTGGAGGGGCGTTAGATACGCAGTATTTT,CASSGGALDTQYF
TRBD1,TRBV9,TRBJ2-7,few,TGTGCCAGCAGCGTCTCCGGGACAGGGTTGGACGAGCAGTACTTC,CASSVSGTGLDEQYF
TRBD1,TRBV7-9,TRBJ1-2,.,TGTGCCAGCAGCTTACCCGACCGGGACAGGGTGGTCCACGGCTATGGCTACACCTTC,CASSLPDRDRVVHGYGYTF
.,TRBV14,TRBJ1-1,few,TGTGCCAGCAGGGAGGGAGGGTCCACTGAAGCTTTCTTT,CASREGGSTEAFF
TRBD2,TRBV15,TRBJ2-2,.,TGTGCCACCAGCACACGCGGGGGGGAGTACACCGGGGAGCTGTTTTTT,CATSTRGGEYTGELFF
.,TRBV7-9,TRBJ2-6,.,TGTGCCAGCAGCCTTATGTCGCCCACAGGCTCTGGGGCCAACGTCCTGACTTTC,CASSLMSPTGSGANVLTF
.,TRBV25-1,TRBJ2-1,once,TGTGCCAGCAGTGAATTTGGAAACAATGAGCAGTTCTTC,CASSEFGNNEQFF
TRBD2,TRBV5-1,TRBJ2-3,.,TGCGCCAGCAGCTTGATGCTGTCTAGCGGGAGCACAGATACGCAGTATTTT,CASSLMLSSGSTDTQYF
.,TRBV7-9,TRBJ2-1,.,TGTGCCAGCAGCTTATCCCCTAACAATGAGCAGTTCTTC,CASSLSPNNEQFF
TRBD1,TRBV29-1,TRBJ2-7,.,TGCAGCGCCATGACAGGGTCTGATGAGCAGTACTTC,CSAMTGSDEQYF
TRBD1,TRBV7-2,TRBJ2-7,once,TGTGCCAGCAGCTTAATCTCGGGACAGGCCTACGAGCAGTACTTC,CASSLISGQAYEQYF
.,TRBV19,TRBJ1-5,few,TGTGCCAGTGGGCAAGCGAGCTATAGCAATCAGCCCCAGCATTTT,CASGQASYSNQPQHF
.,TRBV7-6,TRBJ2-1,once,TGTGCCAGCAGCTCCTTCCGAATTCTAGCAACCTCCTACAATGAGCAGTTCTTC,CASSSFRILATSYNEQFF
TRBD1,TRBV7-9,TRBJ1-4,.,TGTGCCAGCAGCCGGGACAGTAAAGAAAAACTGTTTTTT,CASSRDSKEKLFF
TRBD2,TRBV4-1,TRBJ2-1,.,TGCGCCAGCAGCCGGGGTCGACTAGCTGTCAATGAGCAGTTCTTC,CASSRGRLAVNEQFF
.,TRBV7-9,TRBJ2-2,.,TGTGCCAGCAGCCGTACGGGACACATCAACACCGGGGAGCTGTTTTTT,CASSRTGHINTGELFF
.,TRBV18,TRBJ1-1,few,TGTGCCAGCTCACCACGGACGGTCACTGAAGCTTTCTTT,CASSPRTVTEAFF
.,TRBV6-5,TRBJ1-1,.,TGTGCCAGCAGTTACCAGGGAGAAGCTGAAGCTTTCTTT,CASSYQGEAEAFF
TRBD1,TRBV30,TRBJ1-1,.,TGTGCCTGGATTTCGGACAGGGTGGGCACTGAAGCTTTCTTT,CAWISDRVGTEAFF
.,TRBV30,TRBJ2-3,.,TGTGCCTGGGGGGGTGGCACAGATACGCAGTATTTT,CAWGGGTDTQYF
.,TRBV4-1,TRBJ1-5,.,TGCGCCAGCAGCCAAGACCAGGGAGAGGGCAATCAGCCCCAGCATTTT,CASSQDQGEGNQPQHF
.,TRBV11-2,TRBJ1-3,once,TGTGCCAGCAGCTCCTCGACGTACTCTGGAAACACCATATATTTT,CASSSSTYSGNTIYF
TRBD1,TRBV6-1,TRBJ2-7,few,TGTGCCAGCAGTCCATCGGACAGGGGGCGATACGAGCAGTACTTC,CASSPSDRGRYEQYF
TRBD1,TRBV19,TRBJ2-7,.,TGTGCCAGTAGTTCCTCGCAAGCACAGGGGGCCTCCTACGAGCAGTACTTC,CASSSSQAQGASYEQYF
.,TRBV15,TRBJ1-2,.,TGTGCCACCAGCAGAGTAAAGCTACTACACCCTGGGGATGGCTACACCTTC,CATSRVKLLHPGDGYTF
TRBD1,TRBV6-5,TRBJ1-1,once,TGTGCCAGCAGGTCCGGACAGGGGGGGACGTCTGAAGCTTTCTTT,CASRSGQGGTSEAFF
TRBD2,TRBV7-6,TRBJ2-2,.,TGTGCCAGCAGCTCCGGGACTAGACCGAACACCGGGGAGCTGTTTTTT,CASSSGTRPNTGELFF
TRBD1,TRBV9,TRBJ2-1,once,TGTGCCAGCAGCGTATTAACAGGGGTAGGTGAGCAGTTCTTC,CASSVLTGVGEQFF
.,TRBV21-1,TRBJ1-5,.,TGTGCCAGCAGCACGGGGGCTAATCAGCCCCAGCATTTT,CASSTGANQPQHF
.,TRBV13,TRBJ2-1,.,TGTGCCAGCAGCTTTTCTAGCAACAATGAGCAGTTCTTC,CASSFSSNNEQFF